Following are 10 T cell receptor beta chains from one sample sequenced in a study of response to subunit inactivated influenza vaccine. MiXCR, run by TCRdb on the RT-PCR reads, gives a single entry per CDR3 protein. Counted here are about 170,000 distinct CDR3 sequences, approximately 11% occurring once; the ten biggest clones make up around 33%. Sequences were derived from CD8+ T cells sorted from PBMCs, sampled approximately 25 months after vaccination. The receptors here all came from a man between 50 and 69 years old who received an inactivated influenza vaccine.

This clonotype was seen only a few times. The rearrangement uses TRBV20-1 and TRBJ1-5; perhaps TRBD1 as D (5 bases). Germline-derived CDR1 and CDR2 are DFQATT and SNEGSKA (reference sequence). This CDR3 region has 14 residues. V was shortened by 5 bases and J by 5 bases, with 16 bases between the two germline ends. For the CDR3, the DNA is TGCAGTGCTCCAACCGGGGGATTGGATCAGCCCCAGCATTTT. It translates to CSAPTGGLDQPQHF.

The chain joins TRBV28 to TRBJ2-7, with D tentatively TRBD1 (5 bases). Looked up from germline, CDR1 is MDHEN and CDR2 is SYDVKM. Trimming took off 3 bases at V and 0 bases at J, with 15 bases between the two ends. CDR3 size: 16 residues. DNA for the CDR3: TGTGCCAGCAGTTTGTTCTTGGGGCAGAACTCCTACGAGCAGTACTTC. It translates to CASSLFLGQNSYEQYF.

The V call is TRBV28, the J call TRBJ1-6; D is perhaps TRBD1 (5 bases). V was cut by 5 bases and J by 4 bases, with 15 bases left in between. This CDR3 spans 16 amino acids. Germline V gene lookup returns CDR1 MDHEN and CDR2 SYDVKM. The CDR3 region has the DNA TGTGCCAGCAGTCTAGATACAGGTGGATATAATTCACCCCTCCACTTT. This codes for CASSLDTGGYNSPLHF.

The chain couples TRBV20-1 to TRBJ1-6; possible D gene TRBD1, 5 bases. The germline V gene has CDR1 DFQATT and CDR2 SNEGSKA (reference sequence). Deletions cut 8 bases from V and 0 bases from J, with 20 bases between. The CDR3 sequence is 17 residues long. For the CDR3, the DNA is TGCAGTATCCCATCCCCCGGGGGAGGCTCCTATAATTCACCCCTCCACTTT. Its translation is CSIPSPGGGSYNSPLHF.

The chain has TRBV12-3 or TRBV12-4 and TRBJ2-1; unclear D gene. V was clipped by 8 bases and J by 7 bases, with 9 bases between them. The CDR3 sequence is 11 residues long. CDR3 region: CASLDRNEQFF. CDR3 nucleotide sequence: TGTGCCAGCCTTGACCGGAATGAGCAGTTCTTC.

At least ten counts were recorded for this clonotype. The chain links TRBV15 to TRBJ2-7, with 9 bases lining up with TRBD1. Germline CDR1 and CDR2: LNHNV and YYDKDF (reference sequence). The CDR3 contains 13 residues. J lost 6 bases, V lost 8 bases, and 8 bases had no gene match. This CDR3 is CATERTGETEQYF. The CDR3 coding sequence is TGTGCCACCGAGCGGACAGGGGAAACCGAGCAGTACTTC.

This clonotype showed up many times. The chain recombines TRBV19 with TRBJ2-7; D unclear. Germline CDR1 is LNHDA and CDR2 is SQIVND (reference sequence). V was cut by 3 bases and J by 2 bases, with 8 bases left in between. The CDR3 length is 13 residues. CDR3 nucleotides: TGTGCCAGTAGTATCCGTCCTACCTACGAGCAGTACTTC. Protein: CASSIRPTYEQYF.

In its sample, this clonotype was seen many times. The chain couples TRBV2 to TRBJ1-1; TRBD1 matches at 7 bases. J was trimmed by 1 base and V by 0 bases; bases with no gene match: 5. Germline assignment: CDR1 SNHLY and CDR2 FYNNEI. This CDR3 comprises 16 residues. CDR3 loop: CASSEALDRANTEAFF. The CDR3 bases are TGTGCCAGCAGTGAAGCGCTCGACAGGGCGAACACTGAAGCTTTCTTT.

The chain combines TRBV11-1 with TRBJ2-3; D may correspond to TRBD1 or TRBD2 (5 bases each). CDR3 length: 18 amino acids. With 6 bases removed from V and 1 base from J, the gap between germline ends came to 23 bases. The germline gives CDR1 SGHAT, CDR2 FQDESV (reference sequence). The CDR3 nucleotides are TGTGCCAGCAGTTCCCGGATATCGGGGATAGGGGGCACAGATACGCAGTATTTT. Its translation: CASSSRISGIGGTDTQYF.

This clonotype was detected a few times. The chain recombines TRBV28 with TRBJ2-3; 7 bases map to TRBD2. The CDR3 loop spans 19 amino acids. The J segment lost 0 bases and the V segment lost 5 bases, leaving 17 bases of the junction unmatched. The germline CDR1 and CDR2 sequences are MDHEN and SYDVKM. CDR3 nucleotides: TGTGCCAGCAGTGGGGCTATTGTGGGAGGGCCGGGGAGCACAGATACGCAGTATTTT. It codes for CASSGAIVGGPGSTDTQYF.